This T cell receptor beta chain was captured in a study of blood T cell repertoires in COVID-19. Study details: Samples came from the United States, Italy and Spain, spanning acute and convalescent COVID-19. Nucleic acid was either cDNA or gDNA, and it came from T cells, B-cell-depleted T cells, or PBMCs.

In the authors' methods: From reference gene primer amplification, estimates of nucleated cell counts were derived. Sequencing used immunoSEQ multiplex PCR; TCRdb keeps in-frame clones, though not all of them. The V and J calls and clone size were taken over from that table, and D and trimming were inferred from the DNA. The sample has fewer than 70,000 clones, around 86% seen once. The sequenced sample was peripheral blood. The source is a man aged 50-60 years with active COVID-19.

The CDR3 nucleotides are TGCGCCAGCAGCCAAGATTCGGCAGGGGCGGTGTACGAGCAGTACTTC. It specifies CASSQDSAGAVYEQYF. The V and J genes are TRBV4-3 and TRBJ2-7; D is perhaps TRBD1 (6 bases). V was trimmed by 0 bases and J by 4 bases, leaving 16 bases between them. CDR1 and CDR2 from the germline V gene are LGHNA and YSLEER. The CDR3 is 16 residues long.